The 4 T cell receptor beta chains reported below all come from one sample, sequenced in a study of blood T cell repertoires in COVID-19. Data came from immunoSEQ multiplex PCR; TCRdb stores just in-frame clones and leaves some out. The repertoire holds roughly 250,000 clones, about nine tenths seen once, with roughly 2.1% in the top ten. The sample consisted of PBMCs or T cells enriched from blood (not recorded which). The receptors originated from a woman in her thirties or forties with acute COVID-19.

V gene TRBV3-1 (or the pseudogene TRBV3-2) combines with J gene TRBJ2-7, with D unresolved. This CDR3 spans 12 amino acids. V was cut by 8 bases and J by 4 bases, with 12 bases left in between. CDR1 is LGHDT and CDR2 is YNNKEL in the germline V gene (reference sequence). This chain's CDR3 is CASLPPEYEQYF. CDR3 bases: TGTGCCAGCCTCCCCCCGGAGTACGAGCAGTACTTC.

V gene TRBV28 combines with J gene TRBJ1-2, with D possibly TRBD1 on 6 matching bases. Trimming removed 5 bases at V and 4 bases at J, with 23 bases between. There are 17 residues in the CDR3. The germline V gene encodes CDR1 MDHEN and CDR2 SYDVKM. The CDR3 sequence is CASSPPFSGTPAYGYTF. The CDR3 bases are TGTGCCAGCAGTCCCCCCTTCTCCGGGACACCGGCCTATGGCTACACCTTC.

The V call is TRBV2, the J call TRBJ2-1; 11 bases are a match to TRBD2. CDR3 length: 16 amino acids. Germline V lookup: CDR1 SNHLY, CDR2 FYNNEI. Losses at the gene ends were 6 bases for V and 3 bases for J; bases not matched to a gene: 7. The CDR3 coding sequence is TGTGCCAGCAGAATGGGGCTAGCGGGGGGCTACAATGAGCAGTTCTTC. Protein sequence: CASRMGLAGGYNEQFF. Drawing the rest from reference TRBV2 and TRBJ2-1, the complete variable domain is EPEVTQTPSHQVTQMGQEVILRCVPISNHLYFYWYRQILGQKVEFLVSFYNNEISEKSEIFDDQFSVERPDGSNFTLKIRSTKLEDSAMYFCASRMGLAGGYNEQFFGPGTRLTVL.

The J gene is TRBJ2-1, the V gene TRBV19, with 8 bases lining up with TRBD2. Germline CDR1 LNHDA, CDR2 SQIVND (reference sequence). Losses at the gene ends were 3 bases for V and 5 bases for J; bases not matched to a gene: 15. CDR3 length: 18 amino acids. This chain's CDR3 is CASSITPHAGGVNNEQFF. CDR3 DNA sequence: TGTGCCAGTAGTATCACCCCTCATGCCGGGGGGGTGAACAATGAGCAGTTCTTC.